Listed here are 13 T cell receptor beta chains from one sample, sequenced in a study of T cell repertoires in cytomegalovirus infection. TCRdb reanalysed the reads using MiXCR and keeps one entry per CDR3 protein. The sample includes about 100,000 distinct CDR3 sequences, around 22% of them seen just once. Sequenced: CD8+ T cells from PBMCs. These receptors originate from a human donor in good health (CMV status not recorded). Some clones in this sample may be carry-over from other donors' samples.

The chain carries TRBV30 and TRBJ2-7; D may correspond to TRBD1 or TRBD2 (5 bases each). Germline V gives CDR1 GTSNPN, CDR2 SVGIG (reference sequence). The length of the CDR3 is 12 residues. V lost 0 bases and J lost 7, with 10 bases in between. The CDR3 loop is CAWSVHWGEQYF. The CDR3 DNA sequence: TGTGCCTGGAGTGTCCATTGGGGGGAGCAGTACTTC.

This clonotype was counted between two and nine times. The chain is built from TRBV11-3 and TRBJ2-2, with D maybe TRBD2 (7 bases). CDR1 and CDR2 (germline): SGHNT, YENEEA. There are 15 residues in the CDR3. V was trimmed by 11 bases and J by 4 bases, leaving 20 bases between them. The DNA of the CDR3 is TGTGCCTCCTCGTCCCGGGGGGCCGGCACCGGGGAGCTGTTTTTT. It translates to CASSSRGAGTGELFF.

In its sample, this clonotype was seen a few times. The chain is built from TRBV6-2 or TRBV6-3 and TRBJ2-1; 10 nucleotides align to TRBD1. V lost 2 bases, J lost 7 bases, and 2 bases stayed unmatched. The CDR3 sequence is 14 residues long. Germline-derived CDR1 and CDR2 are MNHEY and SVGEGT. The CDR3 nucleotides read TGTGCCAGCAGTTACGGGACAGGGGTAAATGAGCAGTTCTTC. Translating gives CASSYGTGVNEQFF.

The table lists this clonotype with a few counts. The rearrangement links TRBV15 to TRBJ1-4, with TRBD1 matching over 10 bases. Germline CDR1 reads LNHNV; CDR2 reads YYDKDF (reference sequence). Unmatched junction bases numbered 4, after V lost 5 bases and J lost 7 bases. The CDR3 extends over 14 amino acids. The CDR3 spells CATSPDRGGEKLFF. DNA of the CDR3: TGTGCCACCAGCCCGGACAGGGGGGGTGAAAAACTGTTTTTT.

Concerning this clonotype itself: A much larger clone sits a single nucleotide away, making a read error possible. V is TRBV28 and J is TRBJ2-7, with no clear D. From germline, CDR1 is MDHEN and CDR2 SYDVKM. CDR3 length: 13 amino acids. V was cut by 3 bases and J by 4 bases, with 10 bases left in between. CDR3 coding DNA: TGTGCCAGCAGTTTGTGGGGTCGGTACGAGCAGTACTTC. It codes for CASSLWGRYEQYF.

This rearrangement joins TRBV5-6 to TRBJ2-2; D is unclear. V lost 4 bases, J lost 1 base, and 11 bases lay in between. The CDR3 is made up of 15 amino acids. The germline V gene has CDR1 SGHDT and CDR2 YYEEEE. Here the CDR3 reads CASSRDSKNTGELFF. The CDR3 DNA reads as TGTGCCAGCAGCCGAGACTCGAAGAACACCGGGGAGCTGTTTTTT.

The chain joins TRBV11-2 to TRBJ1-5; D is possibly TRBD1 (6 bases). Germline CDR1 SGHAT, CDR2 FQNNGV. CDR3 length equals 14 residues. Trimming stripped 2 bases from V and 9 bases from J, with 14 bases between. CDR3 nucleotide sequence: TGTGCCAGCAGCTTATCGGGGGCTGGCTCGCCCCAGCATTTT. This sequence encodes CASSLSGAGSPQHF.

This clonotype has ten or more counts. This CDR3 is CASSPPAGYEQYF. CDR3 nucleotide sequence: TGTGCCAGCAGCCCACCGGCGGGATACGAGCAGTACTTC. The rearrangement joins TRBV7-2 to TRBJ2-7, with TRBD2 as a possible D gene (6 bases). Trimming took 5 bases from V and 4 from J, leaving 12 bases between them. CDR1 and CDR2 from the germline V gene are SGHTA and FQGNSA. The CDR3 consists of 13 residues.

Many counts were recorded for this clonotype. V gene TRBV5-1 combines with J gene TRBJ2-1, with 11 bases that match TRBD2. Per the germline V gene, CDR1 is SGHRS and CDR2 is YFSETQ. V was clipped by 4 bases and J by 6 bases; unmatched bases: 6. The CDR3 runs 15 residues. The CDR3 DNA sequence: TGCGCCAGCAGCGCCACTAGCGGGGGAAGCAATGAGCAGTTCTTC. Its protein is CASSATSGGSNEQFF.

Many counts were recorded for this clonotype. The chain has TRBV20-1 and TRBJ2-6; D not certain. Germline loops: CDR1 DFQATT, CDR2 SNEGSKA (reference sequence). The CDR3 has 16 amino acids. Trimming took off 0 bases at V and 4 bases at J, with 13 bases between the two ends. Here the CDR3 reads CSARDPGLGGANVLTF. The CDR3 region has the DNA TGCAGTGCTAGAGATCCGGGCCTGGGCGGGGCCAACGTCCTGACTTTC.

The V and J genes are TRBV4-1 and TRBJ2-1; D remains ambiguous. Trimming cost V 4 bases and J 8 bases, with 12 bases left between them. Germline CDR1 is MGHRA and CDR2 is YSYEKL. The CDR3 is made up of 13 amino acids. The CDR3 nucleotides are TGCGCCAGCAGCCCAAAAGACGGCTATGAGCAGTTCTTC. Translation gives CASSPKDGYEQFF.

This chain joins TRBV2 and TRBJ2-3; possibly TRBD1 for D (5 bases). Germline lookup yields CDR1 SNHLY and CDR2 FYNNEI. Trimming pared 3 bases from V and 0 bases from J, leaving 7 bases between. The CDR3 runs to 14 residues. The CDR3 DNA sequence: TGTGCCAGCAGTGAGGGGCAGAGCACAGATACGCAGTATTTT. Translating gives CASSEGQSTDTQYF.

The table lists this clonotype with a few counts. This sequence joins TRBV5-6 and TRBJ2-2, with TRBD2 matching 8 bases. The germline V gene has CDR1 SGHDT and CDR2 YYEEEE. Trimming at V came to 0 bases and at J to 4 bases, leaving 5 bases not matched to a gene. This CDR3 comprises 16 residues. The CDR3 nucleotides read TGTGCCAGCAGCTTGGCGGTAGCGGGGTTCACCGGGGAGCTGTTTTTT. Translating gives CASSLAVAGFTGELFF.